Described below is a single T cell receptor beta chain sequence and its context. No antigen is known for it. Some clones are missing from TCRdb's copy, which holds only in-frame ones; the method was immunoSEQ multiplex PCR. The sample lists fewer than 25,000 clones, 91% seen once, with around 1.5% in the top ten. This entry is derived from a study of T cell repertoires and Cas9 in healthy adults. About the study: Multi-effector potency, cytotoxicity and lineage were assessed in SpCas9-reactive CD4 and CD8 T cells. Study findings and constraints: SpCas9-reactive effector T cells were reportedly restrained in vitro by SpCas9-reactive regulatory T cells.

The CDR3 runs to 13 residues. Germline lookup yields CDR1 KGHSY and CDR2 FQNENV. V lost 0 bases and J lost 6, with 6 bases in between. The source material was CD4+ effector T cells (CD127+, CD25-, CD137-, CD154-) from PBMCs; culture status not recorded. This receptor was obtained from a human donor in good health. This sequence joins TRBV16 and TRBJ2-1; no firm D call. The CDR3 here is CASSQSRPNEQFF. Here the CDR3 DNA reads TGTGCCAGCAGCCAATCCCGCCCCAATGAGCAGTTCTTC.